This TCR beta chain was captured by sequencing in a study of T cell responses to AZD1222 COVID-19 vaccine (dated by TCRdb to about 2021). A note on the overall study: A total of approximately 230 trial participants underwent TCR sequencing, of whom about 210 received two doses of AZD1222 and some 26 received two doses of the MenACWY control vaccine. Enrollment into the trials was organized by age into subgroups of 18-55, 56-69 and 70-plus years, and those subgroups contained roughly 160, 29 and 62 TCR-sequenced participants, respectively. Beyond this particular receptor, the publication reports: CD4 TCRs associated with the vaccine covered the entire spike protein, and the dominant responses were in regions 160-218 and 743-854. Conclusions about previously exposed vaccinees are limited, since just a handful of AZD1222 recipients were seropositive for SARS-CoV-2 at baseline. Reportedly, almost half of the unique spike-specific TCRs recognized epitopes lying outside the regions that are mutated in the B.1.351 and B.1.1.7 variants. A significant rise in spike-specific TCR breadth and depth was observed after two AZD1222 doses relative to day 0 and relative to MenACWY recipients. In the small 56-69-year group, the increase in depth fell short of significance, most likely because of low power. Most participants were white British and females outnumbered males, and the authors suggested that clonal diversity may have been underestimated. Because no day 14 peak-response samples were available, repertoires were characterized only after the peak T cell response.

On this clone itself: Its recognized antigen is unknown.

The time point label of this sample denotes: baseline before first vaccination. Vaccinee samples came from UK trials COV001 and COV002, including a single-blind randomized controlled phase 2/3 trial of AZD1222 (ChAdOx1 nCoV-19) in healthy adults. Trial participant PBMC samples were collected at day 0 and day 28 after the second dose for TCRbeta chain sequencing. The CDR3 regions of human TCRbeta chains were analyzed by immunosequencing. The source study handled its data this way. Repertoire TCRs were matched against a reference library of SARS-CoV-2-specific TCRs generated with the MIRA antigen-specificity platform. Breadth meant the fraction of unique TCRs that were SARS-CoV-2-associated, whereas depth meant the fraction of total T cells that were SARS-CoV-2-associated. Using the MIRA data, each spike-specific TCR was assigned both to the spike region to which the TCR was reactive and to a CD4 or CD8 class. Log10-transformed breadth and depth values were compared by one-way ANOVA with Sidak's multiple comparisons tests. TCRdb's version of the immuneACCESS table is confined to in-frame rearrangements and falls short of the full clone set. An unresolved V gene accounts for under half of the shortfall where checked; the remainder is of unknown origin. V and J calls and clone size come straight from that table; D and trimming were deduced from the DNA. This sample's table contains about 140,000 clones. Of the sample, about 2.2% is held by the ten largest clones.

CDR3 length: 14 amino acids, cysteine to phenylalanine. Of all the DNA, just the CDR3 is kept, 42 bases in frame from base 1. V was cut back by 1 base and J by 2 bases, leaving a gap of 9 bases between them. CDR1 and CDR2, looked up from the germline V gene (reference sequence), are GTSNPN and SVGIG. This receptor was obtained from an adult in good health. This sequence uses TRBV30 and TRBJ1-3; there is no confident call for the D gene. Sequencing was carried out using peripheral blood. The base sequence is TGTGCCTGGAGTGGTACGACCGCTGGAAACACCATATATTTT. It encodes CAWSGTTAGNTIYF.